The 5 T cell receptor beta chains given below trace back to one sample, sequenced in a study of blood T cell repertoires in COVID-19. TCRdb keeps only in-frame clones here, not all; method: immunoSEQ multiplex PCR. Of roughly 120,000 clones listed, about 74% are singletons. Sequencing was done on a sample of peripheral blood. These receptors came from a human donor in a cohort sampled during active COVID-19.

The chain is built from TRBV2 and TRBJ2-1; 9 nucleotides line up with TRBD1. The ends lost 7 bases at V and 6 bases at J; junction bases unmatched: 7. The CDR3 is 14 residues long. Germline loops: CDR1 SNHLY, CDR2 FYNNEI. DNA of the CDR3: TGTGCCAGCACCACCGGGACAGGGCGCAATGAGCAGTTCTTC. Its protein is CASTTGTGRNEQFF.

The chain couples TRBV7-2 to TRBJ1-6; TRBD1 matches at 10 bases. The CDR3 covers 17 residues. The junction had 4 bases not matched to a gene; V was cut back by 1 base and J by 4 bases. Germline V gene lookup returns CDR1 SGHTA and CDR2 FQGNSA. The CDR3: CASSLGLGQGYNSPLHF. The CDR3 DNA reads TGTGCCAGCAGCTTAGGGTTGGGACAGGGGTATAATTCACCCCTCCACTTT.

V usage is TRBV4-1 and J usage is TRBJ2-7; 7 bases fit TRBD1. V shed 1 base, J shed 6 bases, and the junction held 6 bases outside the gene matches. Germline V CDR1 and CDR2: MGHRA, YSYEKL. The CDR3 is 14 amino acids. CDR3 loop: CASSQGVGGVEQYF. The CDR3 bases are TGCGCCAGCAGCCAAGGTGTAGGGGGCGTCGAGCAGTACTTC.

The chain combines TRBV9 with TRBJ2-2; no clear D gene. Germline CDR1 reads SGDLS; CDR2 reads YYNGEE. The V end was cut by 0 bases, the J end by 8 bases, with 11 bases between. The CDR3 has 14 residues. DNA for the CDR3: TGTGCCAGCAGCGTAGACGGCTCGGGTGGGGAGCTGTTTTTT. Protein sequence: CASSVDGSGGELFF.

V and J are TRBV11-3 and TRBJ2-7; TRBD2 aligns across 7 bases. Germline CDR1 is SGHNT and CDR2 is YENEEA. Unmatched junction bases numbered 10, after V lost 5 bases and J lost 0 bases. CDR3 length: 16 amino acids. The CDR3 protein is CASSPSRLAASYEQYF. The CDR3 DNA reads TGTGCCAGCAGCCCGTCTAGGCTAGCGGCCTCCTACGAGCAGTACTTC.